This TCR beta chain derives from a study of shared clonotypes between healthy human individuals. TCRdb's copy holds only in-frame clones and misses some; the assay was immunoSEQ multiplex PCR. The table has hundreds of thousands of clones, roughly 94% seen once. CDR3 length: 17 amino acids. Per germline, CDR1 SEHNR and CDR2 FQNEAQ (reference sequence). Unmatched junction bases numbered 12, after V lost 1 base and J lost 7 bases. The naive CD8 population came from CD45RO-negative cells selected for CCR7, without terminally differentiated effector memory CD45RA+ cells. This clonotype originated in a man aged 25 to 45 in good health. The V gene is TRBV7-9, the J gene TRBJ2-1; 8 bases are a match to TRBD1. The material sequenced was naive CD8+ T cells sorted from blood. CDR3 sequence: CASSLGMGQGAWNEQFF. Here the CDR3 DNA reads TGTGCCAGCAGCTTAGGGATGGGCCAGGGGGCATGGAATGAGCAGTTCTTC. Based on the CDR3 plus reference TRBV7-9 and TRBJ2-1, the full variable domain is DTGVSQNPRHKITKRGQNVTFRCDPISEHNRLYWYRQTLGQGPEFLTYFQNEAQLEKSRLLSDRFSAERPKGSFSTLEIQRTEQGDSAMYLCASSLGMGQGAWNEQFFGPGTRLTVL.